This passage covers 30 T cell receptor beta chains from one sample sequenced in a study of cytomegalovirus exposure and HLA in healthy donors. Vbeta (60) and Jbeta (13) primers were used in the PCR. Profiling relied on immunoSEQ multiplex PCR, and the TCRdb table lists in-frame clones only, not all of them. The sample lists approximately 150,000 clones, roughly four fifths occurring once. The specimen was PBMCs. These receptors were collected from a man in his forties in good health and CMV-seronegative.

This sequence joins TRBV6-5 and TRBJ2-7, with 14 bases aligning to TRBD2. In germline, CDR1 is MNHEY, CDR2 SVGAGI. CDR3 length: 14 residues. The junction had 1 base not matched to a gene; V was cut back by 6 bases and J by 3 bases. The CDR3 is CASSGTSGGYEQYF. Written as DNA, the CDR3 is TGTGCCAGCAGCGGGACTAGCGGGGGCTACGAGCAGTACTTC.

V is TRBV7-2 and J is TRBJ2-3, with 9 positions matching TRBD1. Germline assignment: CDR1 SGHTA and CDR2 FQGNSA. There are 15 residues in the CDR3. V was pared by 3 bases and J by 12 bases, with 13 bases of the junction left unmatched. CDR3 sequence reads: CASSFRDRAPSTQYF. CDR3 nucleotide sequence: TGTGCCAGCAGCTTCCGGGACAGGGCGCCATCCACACAGTATTTT.

Only a few counts were recorded for this clone. The chain joins TRBV6-5 to TRBJ1-5; no definite D call. The CDR3 extends over 13 amino acids. From germline, CDR1 is MNHEY and CDR2 SVGAGI. Between the trimmed V and J ends, which lost 2 bases and 11 bases, there was a span of 13 bases. The CDR3 sequence is CASSYDVRAAQHF. In nucleotides, the CDR3 is TGTGCCAGCAGTTACGACGTGCGCGCGGCCCAGCATTTT.

This chain links TRBV7-2 with TRBJ1-1, with D maybe TRBD1 (6 bases). This CDR3 spans 13 amino acids. The germline CDR1 and CDR2 sequences are SGHTA and FQGNSA. Trimming stripped 5 bases from V and 0 bases from J, with 7 bases between. The CDR3 DNA reads as TGTGCCAGCAGCACAGGGTTGAACACTGAAGCTTTCTTT. This sequence encodes CASSTGLNTEAFF.

The chain recombines TRBV5-1 with TRBJ2-5; 10 nucleotides agree with TRBD1. The CDR3 runs 14 residues. CDR1 is SGHRS, CDR2 YFSETQ, per germline. J lost 11 bases, V lost 4 bases, and 11 bases had no gene match. The CDR3: CASSRDRGKDEQYF. In nucleotides, the CDR3 is TGCGCCAGCAGCCGGGACAGGGGAAAGGATGAGCAGTACTTC.

DNA of the CDR3: TGTGCCAGCAGTTTAGTAGGGGGGGGTAACACCGGGGAGCTGTTTTTT. Amino acid sequence: CASSLVGGGNTGELFF. The V gene is TRBV27, the J gene TRBJ2-2, with TRBD2 as a possible D gene (7 bases). The CDR3 loop spans 16 amino acids. V lost 2 bases and J lost 2, with 12 bases in between. The germline V gene has CDR1 MNHEY and CDR2 SMNVEV (reference sequence).

This chain joins TRBV9 and TRBJ2-3, with 7 bases identical to TRBD2. CDR1 SGDLS and CDR2 YYNGEE come from the germline V gene. V was pared by 0 bases and J by 1 base, with 5 bases of the junction left unmatched. The CDR3 spans 16 residues. The CDR3 DNA follows: TGTGCCAGCAGCGTAGTCACGGGGGGTGGCACAGATACGCAGTATTTT. As protein: CASSVVTGGGTDTQYF.

There are a few counts of this clone. V and J are TRBV30 and TRBJ1-2; no reliable D call. Deletions cut 4 bases from V and 0 bases from J, with 9 bases between. This CDR3 is 13 amino acids long. In germline, CDR1 is GTSNPN, CDR2 SVGIG (reference sequence). This chain's CDR3 is CAWTGRPNYGYTF. For the CDR3, the DNA is TGTGCCTGGACTGGCCGTCCTAACTATGGCTACACCTTC.

The chain combines TRBV18 with TRBJ2-5, with 10 positions matching TRBD2. Per germline, CDR1 KGHSH and CDR2 LQKENI. The CDR3 spans 15 residues. The trim removed 4 bases at V and 2 bases at J, leaving 4 bases unmatched. The CDR3 region is CASSLLAGEQETQYF. The CDR3 coding sequence is TGTGCCAGCTCACTTCTAGCGGGGGAACAAGAGACCCAGTACTTC.

The chain combines TRBV7-6 with TRBJ2-1; D not certain. There are 14 residues in the CDR3. The V end lost 5 bases, the J end lost 10 bases, and 18 bases lay between the germline ends. Germline V CDR1 and CDR2: SGHVS, FNYEAQ. This CDR3 reads CASSQNYVHYEQFF. CDR3 nucleotides: TGTGCCAGCAGCCAAAACTACGTTCATTACGAGCAGTTCTTC.

J is TRBJ2-1 and V is TRBV25-1; 7 bases line up with TRBD1. Trimming cost V 7 bases and J 8 bases; bases outside gene matches: 11. Germline V gene lookup returns CDR1 MGHDK and CDR2 SYGVNS. The CDR3 is 14 amino acids. The CDR3 loop is CASTEGLGGDEQFF. CDR3 DNA sequence: TGTGCCAGCACCGAGGGGCTAGGGGGCGATGAGCAGTTCTTC.

The chain employs TRBV29-1 and TRBJ1-2; the D gene is possibly TRBD1 (5 bases). Trimming removed 4 bases at V and 7 bases at J, with 16 bases between. Germline V gene sequence: CDR1 SQVTM, CDR2 ANQGSEA. The CDR3 length is 13 residues. DNA for the CDR3: TGCAGCGTTGGCACCGGGCAGGGTTCTGGCTACACCTTC. Its translation: CSVGTGQGSGYTF.

This clone was seen once. DNA for the CDR3: TGTGCCATCAGTGACCTCTCGTCAGGGCGGCAAGAGACCCAGTACTTC. The encoded protein is CAISDLSSGRQETQYF. The chain carries TRBV10-3 and TRBJ2-5; maybe TRBD1 (5 bases). Germline-derived CDR1 and CDR2 are ENHRY and SYGVKD. The CDR3 is 16 amino acids. Between the trimmed V and J ends, which lost 3 bases and 2 bases, there was a span of 16 bases.

The chain combines TRBV28 with TRBJ1-5; maybe TRBD1 (6 bases). The ends were cut back, 2 bases at V and 1 base at J, with 9 bases in the middle. CDR1 and CDR2 (germline): MDHEN, SYDVKM. This CDR3 region has 15 residues. This CDR3 reads CASSLGTQSNQPQHF. The DNA for the CDR3 is TGTGCCAGCAGTTTAGGGACACAGAGCAATCAGCCCCAGCATTTT. Filled out from reference TRBV28 and TRBJ1-5, the complete variable domain reads DVKVTQSSRYLVKRTGEKVFLECVQDMDHENMFWYRQDPGLGLRLIYFSYDVKMKEKGDIPEGYSVSREKKERFSLILESASTNQTSMYLCASSLGTQSNQPQHFGDGTRLSIL.

The gene calls are TRBV7-2 and TRBJ1-3; the match to TRBD1 covers 7 bases. J was trimmed by 0 bases and V by 5 bases; bases with no gene match: 7. CDR3 size: 16 residues. In germline, CDR1 is SGHTA, CDR2 FQGNSA. CDR3 sequence (DNA): TGTGCCAGCAGCGCGGGACAGCTTAACTCTGGAAACACCATATATTTT. It specifies CASSAGQLNSGNTIYF. Combining the CDR3 with reference TRBV7-2 and TRBJ1-3 gives the whole variable domain GAGVSQSPSNKVTEKGKDVELRCDPISGHTALYWYRQSLGQGLEFLIYFQGNSAPDKSGLPSDRFSAERTGGSVSTLTIQRTQQEDSAVYLCASSAGQLNSGNTIYFGEGSWLTVV.

The genes are TRBV4-2 and TRBJ2-7; 8 bases fit TRBD2. This CDR3 has 15 amino acids. CDR1 and CDR2 from the germline V gene are LGHNA and YNFKEQ. Trimming cost V 4 bases and J 2 bases; bases outside gene matches: 7. CDR3 region: CASSLSDSGAYEQYF. The CDR3 DNA follows: TGTGCCAGCAGCCTCTCCGATAGCGGGGCCTACGAGCAGTACTTC.

This clone has just one count. V gene TRBV5-6 combines with J gene TRBJ1-2; 7 bases are a match to TRBD1. This CDR3 spans 15 amino acids. Germline V gives CDR1 SGHDT, CDR2 YYEEEE. The V and J ends lost 4 bases and 4 bases, in that order; junction bases with no gene match: 10. CDR3 amino acids: CASSKLGGASYGYTF. The CDR3 coding sequence is TGTGCCAGCAGCAAACTAGGGGGCGCGTCCTATGGCTACACCTTC.

This chain joins TRBV5-4 and TRBJ2-5, with TRBD2 matching over 14 bases. The germline gives CDR1 SGHNT, CDR2 YYREEE (reference sequence). V gave up 4 bases and J gave up 2 bases; unmatched junction bases: 7. The length of the CDR3 is 17 residues. CDR3 nucleotides: TGTGCCAGCAGCCAGGGACTAGCGGGGGCCCAACAAGAGACCCAGTACTTC. Translated: CASSQGLAGAQQETQYF. Filled out from reference TRBV5-4 and TRBJ2-5, the complete variable domain reads ETGVTQSPTHLIKTRGQQVTLRCSSQSGHNTVSWYQQALGQGPQFIFQYYREEENGRGNFPPRFSGLQFPNYSSELNVNALELDDSALYLCASSQGLAGAQQETQYFGPGTRLLVL.

This sequence joins TRBV7-9 and TRBJ1-2; possibly TRBD1 for D (6 bases). Between the trimmed V and J ends, which lost 2 bases and 7 bases, there was a span of 23 bases. Germline lookup yields CDR1 SEHNR and CDR2 FQNEAQ (reference sequence). The CDR3 is 17 residues long. Written as DNA, the CDR3 is TGTGCCAGCAGCTTAATCACGACAGAAGCATTAGGGGGTGGCTACACCTTC. It specifies CASSLITTEALGGGYTF.

This chain connects TRBV27 to TRBJ2-5, with a weak D call TRBD1 (6 bases). V was cut by 1 base and J by 5 bases, with 11 bases left in between. CDR3 length equals 14 residues. Per the germline V gene, CDR1 is MNHEY and CDR2 is SMNVEV (reference sequence). The CDR3: CASSLWGRGETQYF. CDR3 sequence (DNA): TGTGCCAGCAGTTTATGGGGCAGGGGTGAGACCCAGTACTTC.

This clone was seen only a few times. This chain uses TRBV10-2 with TRBJ1-1, with 8 bases identical to TRBD1. V was pared by 6 bases and J by 3 bases, with 9 bases of the junction left unmatched. CDR1 and CDR2 from the germline V gene are WSHSY and SAAADI. The CDR3 has 15 residues. For the CDR3, the DNA is TGCGCCAGCAGGAGGGATACAGGGGGATACACTGAAGCTTTCTTT. Its protein is CASRRDTGGYTEAFF.

The V and J genes are TRBV9 and TRBJ2-5; 8 bases align to TRBD2. V trimming: 0 bases; J trimming: 4 bases; junction bases outside the gene matches: 5. Germline CDR1 and CDR2: SGDLS and YYNGEE. The CDR3 consists of 15 residues. The CDR3 nucleotides read TGTGCCAGCAGCGTAGCGGCGGGGGGTGGAGAGACCCAGTACTTC. Protein: CASSVAAGGGETQYF. The whole variable domain, filled in from reference TRBV9 and TRBJ2-5, reads DSGVTQTPKHLITATGQRVTLRCSPRSGDLSVYWYQQSLDQGLQFLIQYYNGEERAKGNILERFSAQQFPDLHSELNLSSLELGDSALYFCASSVAAGGGETQYFGPGTRLLVL.

The chain joins TRBV7-9 to TRBJ2-1, with 9 positions matching TRBD2. V lost 1 base, J lost 4 bases, and 5 bases stayed unmatched. CDR1 and CDR2 from the germline V gene are SEHNR and FQNEAQ (reference sequence). This CDR3 comprises 16 residues. CDR3 sequence reads: CASSLEGGGGYNEQFF. The CDR3 DNA follows: TGTGCCAGCAGCTTAGAAGGCGGGGGGGGTTACAATGAGCAGTTCTTC.

The V gene is TRBV29-1, the J gene TRBJ2-5; the D gene is possibly TRBD1 (5 bases). Deletions cut 4 bases from V and 3 bases from J, with 12 bases between. Looked up from germline, CDR1 is SQVTM and CDR2 is ANQGSEA. This CDR3 has 13 residues. The DNA of the CDR3 is TGCAGCGTTGGCGGTAGGGGTGAAGAGACCCAGTACTTC. This encodes CSVGGRGEETQYF.

This chain connects TRBV7-3 to TRBJ1-1; 10 bases agree with TRBD1. The germline V gene encodes CDR1 SGHTA and CDR2 FQGTGA. CDR3 length equals 17 residues. V shed 7 bases, J shed 4 bases, and the junction held 15 bases outside the gene matches. CDR3 residues: CASTLEAGQGGTTEAFF. The CDR3 DNA is TGTGCCAGCACTTTAGAGGCTGGACAGGGGGGTACCACTGAAGCTTTCTTT.

The chain couples TRBV7-2 to TRBJ2-3, with 8 bases fitting TRBD1. Germline lookup yields CDR1 SGHTA and CDR2 FQGNSA. Unmatched junction bases numbered 4, after V lost 5 bases and J lost 3 bases. The CDR3 runs 14 residues. For the CDR3, the DNA is TGTGCCAGCAGCACCGGACAGGGAACAGATACGCAGTATTTT. It encodes CASSTGQGTDTQYF.

A single count supports this clone. The gene calls are TRBV29-1 and TRBJ1-3; D is ambiguous. The CDR3 loop spans 11 amino acids. Germline lookup yields CDR1 SQVTM and CDR2 ANQGSEA. The V gene lost 6 bases and the J gene lost 5 bases, with 8 bases spanning the gap. As DNA, the CDR3 is TGCAGCGTCGACAACCGAAACACCATATATTTT. Its translation: CSVDNRNTIYF.

This rearrangement joins TRBV14 to TRBJ1-2; 7 nucleotides agree with TRBD1. Germline V gene sequence: CDR1 SGHDN, CDR2 FVKESK. Trimming took 0 bases from V and 5 from J; bases not matched to a gene: 3. The CDR3 extends over 14 amino acids. The CDR3 loop reads CASSQEQGGYGYTF. The CDR3 DNA sequence: TGTGCCAGCAGCCAAGAGCAGGGGGGTTATGGCTACACCTTC.

This clone has just a few counts. The chain employs TRBV5-1 and TRBJ2-2; the D is unclear. The CDR3 extends over 14 amino acids. Trimming stripped 4 bases from V and 6 bases from J, with 13 bases between. Germline V lookup: CDR1 SGHRS, CDR2 YFSETQ. CDR3 loop: CASSGYTLAGELFF. For the CDR3, the DNA is TGCGCCAGCAGCGGGTACACTCTAGCCGGGGAGCTGTTTTTT. Filled out from reference TRBV5-1 and TRBJ2-2, the complete variable domain reads KAGVTQTPRYLIKTRGQQVTLSCSPISGHRSVSWYQQTPGQGLQFLFEYFSETQRNKGNFPGRFSGRQFSNSRSEMNVSTLELGDSALYLCASSGYTLAGELFFGEGSRLTVL.

This chain links TRBV6-5 with TRBJ2-7, with 7 positions matching TRBD2. Germline V gives CDR1 MNHEY, CDR2 SVGAGI. The CDR3 has 14 amino acids. V was clipped by 7 bases and J by 2 bases; unmatched bases: 8. The CDR3 nucleotides are TGTGCCAGCACCACGGGGGAGGGCCCCTACGAGCAGTACTTC. This gives the protein CASTTGEGPYEQYF.